Listed below are T cell receptor beta chains from one sample, sequenced in a study of blood T cell repertoires in COVID-19. Generated by immunoSEQ multiplex PCR, the TCRdb table keeps only in-frame clones and is missing some. The data hold about 170,000 clones, with approximately 83% observed a single time. Source material: peripheral blood. The receptors stem from a woman older than 75 with acute or convalescent COVID-19. The CDR3 runs from the conserved cysteine through the conserved F or W. Each record gives: clone size, D gene, J gene, V gene, CDR3 protein, CDR3 DNA. D genes are given only for firm matches. Only some rows state a clone size, as once, few, many or a class for expanded clones.

abundance: -; d_gene: -; j_gene: TRBJ1-2; v_gene: TRBV6-1; CDR3aa: CASSEPRLGYTF; CDR3nt: TGTGCCAGCAGTGAACCGAGACTAGGCTACACCTTC
abundance: -; d_gene: TRBD1; j_gene: TRBJ2-7; v_gene: TRBV6-2/TRBV6-3; CDR3aa: CASCPGTATYEQYF; CDR3nt: TGTGCCAGCTGCCCCGGGACAGCAACCTACGAGCAGTACTTC
abundance: -; d_gene: -; j_gene: TRBJ2-1; v_gene: TRBV6-6; CDR3aa: CASSLRTGLSYNEQFF; CDR3nt: TGTGCCAGCAGCCTCCGTACGGGACTCTCCTACAATGAGCAGTTCTTC
abundance: -; d_gene: TRBD1; j_gene: TRBJ1-6; v_gene: TRBV9; CDR3aa: CASSVDGTVNSPLHF; CDR3nt: TGTGCCAGCAGCGTAGATGGGACAGTTAATTCACCCCTCCACTTT
abundance: once; d_gene: -; j_gene: TRBJ1-6; v_gene: TRBV7-2; CDR3aa: CASSLESGSYNSPLHF; CDR3nt: TGTGCCAGCAGCTTAGAATCAGGGTCCTATAATTCACCCCTCCACTTT
abundance: -; d_gene: TRBD1; j_gene: TRBJ2-5; v_gene: TRBV5-1; CDR3aa: CASSARGHFQETQYF; CDR3nt: TGCGCCAGCAGCGCCAGGGGGCATTTCCAAGAGACCCAGTACTTC
abundance: -; d_gene: TRBD1; j_gene: TRBJ1-4; v_gene: TRBV6-1; CDR3aa: CASSVIGGGTGAEKLFF; CDR3nt: TGTGCCAGCAGTGTAATAGGGGGAGGGACAGGGGCTGAAAAACTGTTTTTT
abundance: -; d_gene: -; j_gene: TRBJ1-1; v_gene: TRBV11-2; CDR3aa: CASSLATNTEAFF; CDR3nt: TGTGCCAGCAGCTTAGCTACGAACACTGAAGCTTTCTTT
abundance: -; d_gene: TRBD1; j_gene: TRBJ1-1; v_gene: TRBV6-2/TRBV6-3; CDR3aa: CASSIFRDRAFAFF; CDR3nt: TGTGCCAGCAGTATTTTCCGGGACAGGGCGTTCGCTTTCTTT
abundance: -; d_gene: TRBD1; j_gene: TRBJ1-4; v_gene: TRBV3-1/TRBV3-2; CDR3aa: CASSRDRTNEKLFF; CDR3nt: TGTGCCAGCAGTCGGGACAGGACTAATGAAAAACTGTTTTTT
abundance: -; d_gene: TRBD2; j_gene: TRBJ2-1; v_gene: TRBV5-4; CDR3aa: CASSFAGGTYNEQFF; CDR3nt: TGTGCCAGCAGCTTTGCGGGGGGGACATACAATGAGCAGTTCTTC
abundance: few; d_gene: TRBD2; j_gene: TRBJ2-7; v_gene: TRBV6-2/TRBV6-3; CDR3aa: CASSLLPGLASEQYF; CDR3nt: TGTGCCAGCAGTTTACTCCCCGGACTAGCGTCCGAGCAGTACTTC
abundance: -; d_gene: TRBD1; j_gene: TRBJ2-7; v_gene: TRBV7-8; CDR3aa: CASSPQRAQGGEQYF; CDR3nt: TGTGCCAGCAGCCCACAGAGAGCACAGGGGGGCGAGCAGTACTTC
abundance: -; d_gene: -; j_gene: TRBJ2-7; v_gene: TRBV9; CDR3aa: CASSPAGRGAYEQYF; CDR3nt: TGTGCCAGCAGCCCCGCGGGGAGGGGGGCCTACGAGCAGTACTTC
abundance: -; d_gene: -; j_gene: TRBJ1-1; v_gene: TRBV19; CDR3aa: CASTSQGSGTEAFF; CDR3nt: TGTGCCAGTACCTCACAGGGTTCGGGCACTGAAGCTTTCTTT
abundance: -; d_gene: TRBD1; j_gene: TRBJ2-7; v_gene: TRBV19; CDR3aa: CASSISTGLRGEQYF; CDR3nt: TGTGCCAGTAGTATATCGACAGGGCTCAGGGGCGAGCAGTACTTC
abundance: -; d_gene: TRBD1; j_gene: TRBJ1-1; v_gene: TRBV28; CDR3aa: CATSVTGDPEAFF; CDR3nt: TGTGCCACCTCCGTCACAGGGGACCCTGAAGCTTTCTTT
abundance: -; d_gene: -; j_gene: TRBJ1-5; v_gene: TRBV7-2; CDR3aa: CASSSETGHYNQPQHF; CDR3nt: TGTGCCAGCAGCTCAGAAACGGGACATTATAATCAGCCCCAGCATTTT
abundance: -; d_gene: -; j_gene: TRBJ2-3; v_gene: TRBV28; CDR3aa: CTSQEGRLTQYF; CDR3nt: TGTACCAGCCAGGAGGGGCGCCTTACGCAGTATTTT
abundance: -; d_gene: TRBD2; j_gene: TRBJ2-3; v_gene: TRBV12-3/TRBV12-4; CDR3aa: CASSKLAIDTQYF; CDR3nt: TGTGCCAGCAGTAAACTAGCGATAGATACGCAGTATTTT
abundance: -; d_gene: -; j_gene: TRBJ2-3; v_gene: TRBV7-6; CDR3aa: CASSLERRGDTQYF; CDR3nt: TGTGCCAGCAGCTTAGAAAGGCGGGGAGATACGCAGTATTTT
abundance: -; d_gene: TRBD1; j_gene: TRBJ1-2; v_gene: TRBV7-8; CDR3aa: CASSFSDRLYGYTF; CDR3nt: TGTGCCAGCAGCTTTTCGGACAGGCTTTATGGCTACACCTTC
abundance: -; d_gene: TRBD1; j_gene: TRBJ1-3; v_gene: TRBV19; CDR3aa: CASMDRAGNTIYF; CDR3nt: TGTGCCAGTATGGACAGGGCTGGAAACACCATATATTTT
abundance: -; d_gene: -; j_gene: TRBJ1-2; v_gene: TRBV11-2; CDR3aa: CASTVTGANYGYTF; CDR3nt: TGTGCCAGCACCGTAACAGGAGCTAACTATGGCTACACCTTC
abundance: -; d_gene: TRBD1; j_gene: TRBJ2-7; v_gene: TRBV5-1; CDR3aa: CASSLGRSRGHHNYEQYF; CDR3nt: TGCGCCAGCAGCTTGGGCCGTAGCAGGGGGCATCATAACTACGAGCAGTACTTC
abundance: -; d_gene: TRBD1; j_gene: TRBJ1-5; v_gene: TRBV9; CDR3aa: CASSEGQGGNQPQHF; CDR3nt: TGTGCCAGCAGCGAGGGACAGGGTGGGAATCAGCCCCAGCATTTT
abundance: -; d_gene: -; j_gene: TRBJ1-2; v_gene: TRBV28; CDR3aa: CASNRFRRSNYGYTF; CDR3nt: TGTGCCAGCAATCGTTTCCGGAGGTCTAACTATGGCTACACCTTC
abundance: -; d_gene: TRBD1; j_gene: TRBJ2-3; v_gene: TRBV5-4; CDR3aa: CASSRPGQGVGDTQYF; CDR3nt: TGTGCCAGCAGCCGTCCGGGACAGGGGGTCGGAGATACGCAGTATTTT
abundance: -; d_gene: -; j_gene: TRBJ1-1; v_gene: TRBV6-5; CDR3aa: CAVTGRDWGKAFF; CDR3nt: TGTGCCGTCACAGGGAGAGATTGGGGGAAAGCTTTCTTT
abundance: -; d_gene: TRBD1; j_gene: TRBJ1-6; v_gene: TRBV3-1/TRBV3-2; CDR3aa: CASSPPTRDRHIYNGNSPLHF; CDR3nt: TGTGCCAGCAGCCCACCTACCCGGGACAGACATATCTATAATGGGAATTCACCCCTCCACTTT
abundance: -; d_gene: -; j_gene: TRBJ1-1; v_gene: TRBV4-3; CDR3aa: CASSLTRGNTEAFF; CDR3nt: TGCGCCAGCAGCCTCACCAGGGGCAACACTGAAGCTTTCTTT
abundance: -; d_gene: TRBD1; j_gene: TRBJ1-6; v_gene: TRBV4-3; CDR3aa: CASSLGQGGSPLHF; CDR3nt: TGCGCCAGCAGCCTGGGACAGGGTGGTTCACCCCTCCACTTT
abundance: once; d_gene: TRBD1; j_gene: TRBJ2-1; v_gene: TRBV29-1; CDR3aa: CSVQKDRGAYNEQFF; CDR3nt: TGCAGCGTTCAAAAGGACAGGGGAGCCTACAATGAGCAGTTCTTC
abundance: -; d_gene: -; j_gene: TRBJ1-1; v_gene: TRBV7-6; CDR3aa: CASSLAGPEDTEAFF; CDR3nt: TGTGCCAGCAGCTTAGCCGGTCCGGAGGACACTGAAGCTTTCTTT
abundance: -; d_gene: -; j_gene: TRBJ1-1; v_gene: TRBV6-6; CDR3aa: CASSTEQGGTEAFF; CDR3nt: TGTGCCAGCAGCACGGAGCAGGGAGGCACTGAAGCTTTCTTT
abundance: -; d_gene: -; j_gene: TRBJ2-5; v_gene: TRBV5-6; CDR3aa: CASSPLRGTQYF; CDR3nt: TGTGCCAGCAGCCCTCTACGGGGGACCCAGTACTTC
abundance: -; d_gene: TRBD1; j_gene: TRBJ1-4; v_gene: TRBV30; CDR3aa: CAWLRDRGGKLFF; CDR3nt: TGTGCCTGGCTCCGGGACAGGGGAGGAAAACTGTTTTTT
abundance: -; d_gene: -; j_gene: TRBJ1-2; v_gene: TRBV29-1; CDR3aa: CSVARTLNYGYTF; CDR3nt: TGCAGCGTTGCAAGGACACTCAACTATGGCTACACCTTC
abundance: -; d_gene: TRBD2; j_gene: TRBJ2-3; v_gene: TRBV6-2/TRBV6-3; CDR3aa: CASTPAGGSMNTQYF; CDR3nt: TGTGCCAGCACCCCAGCGGGAGGGTCTATGAATACGCAGTATTTT
abundance: -; d_gene: -; j_gene: TRBJ2-1; v_gene: TRBV29-1; CDR3aa: CSVGGGFGEQFF; CDR3nt: TGCAGCGTTGGGGGGGGCTTCGGTGAGCAGTTCTTC
abundance: -; d_gene: -; j_gene: TRBJ2-3; v_gene: TRBV3-1/TRBV3-2; CDR3aa: CASSQGVKIDTQYF; CDR3nt: TGTGCCAGCAGCCAAGGCGTTAAAATAGATACGCAGTATTTT
abundance: -; d_gene: -; j_gene: TRBJ1-2; v_gene: TRBV2; CDR3aa: CASSTGIGYGYTF; CDR3nt: TGTGCCAGCAGTACAGGGATAGGTTATGGCTACACCTTC
abundance: -; d_gene: -; j_gene: TRBJ2-5; v_gene: TRBV14; CDR3aa: CASSRRRGLSQETQYF; CDR3nt: TGTGCCAGCAGCAGGAGACGGGGACTTTCCCAAGAGACCCAGTACTTC
abundance: -; d_gene: TRBD1; j_gene: TRBJ1-2; v_gene: TRBV5-6; CDR3aa: CASSPGQLINYGYTF; CDR3nt: TGTGCCAGCAGCCCGGGACAGCTTATTAACTATGGCTACACCTTC
abundance: -; d_gene: TRBD1; j_gene: TRBJ2-7; v_gene: TRBV5-1; CDR3aa: CASSPGQGLYEQYF; CDR3nt: TGCGCCAGCAGCCCCGGACAGGGGCTCTACGAGCAGTACTTC
abundance: -; d_gene: TRBD1; j_gene: TRBJ1-1; v_gene: TRBV19; CDR3aa: CASSVDRGHNEAFF; CDR3nt: TGTGCCAGTAGTGTGGACAGGGGGCATAATGAAGCTTTCTTT